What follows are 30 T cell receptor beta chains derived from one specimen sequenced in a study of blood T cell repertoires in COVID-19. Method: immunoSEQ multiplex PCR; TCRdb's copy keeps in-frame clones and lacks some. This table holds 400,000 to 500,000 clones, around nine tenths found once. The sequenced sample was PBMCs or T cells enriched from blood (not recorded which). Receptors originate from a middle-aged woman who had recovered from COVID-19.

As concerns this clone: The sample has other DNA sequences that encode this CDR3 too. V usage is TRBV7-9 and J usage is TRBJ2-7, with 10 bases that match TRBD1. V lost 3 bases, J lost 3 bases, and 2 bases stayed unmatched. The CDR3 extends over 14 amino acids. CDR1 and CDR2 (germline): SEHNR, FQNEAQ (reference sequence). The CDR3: CASSFRDRGYEQYF. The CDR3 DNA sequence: TGTGCCAGCAGCTTCCGGGACAGGGGCTACGAGCAGTACTTC.

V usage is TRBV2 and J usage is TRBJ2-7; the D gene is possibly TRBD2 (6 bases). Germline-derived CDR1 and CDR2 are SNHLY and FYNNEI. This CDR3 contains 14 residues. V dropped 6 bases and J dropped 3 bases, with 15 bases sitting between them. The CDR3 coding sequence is TGTGCCAGCAGGCTTTCGAGGGAGGACTACGAGCAGTACTTC. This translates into CASRLSREDYEQYF.

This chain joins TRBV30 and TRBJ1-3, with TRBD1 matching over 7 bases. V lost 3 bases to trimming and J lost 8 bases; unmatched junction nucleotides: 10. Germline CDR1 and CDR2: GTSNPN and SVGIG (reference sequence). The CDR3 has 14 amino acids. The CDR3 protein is CAWSATGYTDTIYF. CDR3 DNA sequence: TGTGCCTGGAGCGCGACAGGGTATACCGACACCATATATTTT.

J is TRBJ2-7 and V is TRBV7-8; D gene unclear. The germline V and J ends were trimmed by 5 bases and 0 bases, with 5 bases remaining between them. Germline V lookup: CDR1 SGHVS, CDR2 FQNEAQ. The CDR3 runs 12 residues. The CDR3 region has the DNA TGTGCCAGCAGCCCTATCTCCTACGAGCAGTACTTC. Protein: CASSPISYEQYF. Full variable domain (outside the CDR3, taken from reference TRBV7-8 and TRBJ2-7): GAGVSQSPRYKVAKRGQDVALRCDPISGHVSLFWYQQALGQGPEFLTYFQNEAQLDKSGLPSDRFFAERPEGSVSTLKIQRTQQEDSAVYLCASSPISYEQYFGPGTRLTVT.

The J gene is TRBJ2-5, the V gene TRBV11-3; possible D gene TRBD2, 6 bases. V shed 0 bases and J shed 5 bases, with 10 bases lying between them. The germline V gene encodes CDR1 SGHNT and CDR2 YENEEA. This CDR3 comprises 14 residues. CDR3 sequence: CASSLESGQETQYF. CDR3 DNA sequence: TGTGCCAGCAGCTTAGAAAGCGGGCAGGAGACCCAGTACTTC.

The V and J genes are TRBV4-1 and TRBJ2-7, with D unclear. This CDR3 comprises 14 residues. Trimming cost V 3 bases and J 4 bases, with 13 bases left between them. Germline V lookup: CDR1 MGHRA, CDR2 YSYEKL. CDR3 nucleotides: TGCGCCAGCAGCCACTCCCGTTTAATATACGAGCAGTACTTC. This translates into CASSHSRLIYEQYF.

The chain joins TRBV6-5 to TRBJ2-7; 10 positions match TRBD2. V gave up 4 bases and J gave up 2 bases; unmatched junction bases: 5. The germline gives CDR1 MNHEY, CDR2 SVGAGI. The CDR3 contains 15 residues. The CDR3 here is CASSFVAGGTYEQYF. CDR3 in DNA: TGTGCCAGCAGTTTTGTAGCGGGAGGTACCTACGAGCAGTACTTC.

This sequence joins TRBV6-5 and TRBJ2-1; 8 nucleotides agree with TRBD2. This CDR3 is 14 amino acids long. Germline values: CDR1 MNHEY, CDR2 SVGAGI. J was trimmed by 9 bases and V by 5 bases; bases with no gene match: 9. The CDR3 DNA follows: TGTGCCAGCAGTCTGCGGGGGGCGTTTGGTGAGCAGTTCTTC. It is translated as CASSLRGAFGEQFF.

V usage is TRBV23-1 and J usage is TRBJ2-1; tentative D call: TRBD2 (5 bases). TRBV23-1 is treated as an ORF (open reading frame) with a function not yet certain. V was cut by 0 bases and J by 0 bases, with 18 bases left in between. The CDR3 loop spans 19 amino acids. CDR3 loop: CASSQSTPIRRSSYNEQFF. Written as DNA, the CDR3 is TGCGCCAGCAGTCAATCGACCCCAATCAGGAGGAGCTCCTACAATGAGCAGTTCTTC.

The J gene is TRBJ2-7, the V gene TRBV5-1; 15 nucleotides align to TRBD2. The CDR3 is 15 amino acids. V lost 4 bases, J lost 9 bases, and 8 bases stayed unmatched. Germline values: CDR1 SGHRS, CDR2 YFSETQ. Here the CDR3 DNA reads TGCGCCAGCAGCCCGGGACTAGCGGGAGGAGGAGGGCAGTACTTC. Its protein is CASSPGLAGGGGQYF.

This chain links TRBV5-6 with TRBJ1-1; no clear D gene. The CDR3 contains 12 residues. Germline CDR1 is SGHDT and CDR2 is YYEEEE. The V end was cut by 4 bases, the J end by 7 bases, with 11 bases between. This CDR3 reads CASSQIYSEAFF. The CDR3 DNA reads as TGTGCCAGCAGCCAAATCTACAGTGAAGCTTTCTTT. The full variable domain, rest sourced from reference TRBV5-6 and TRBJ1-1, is DAGVTQSPTHLIKTRGQQVTLRCSPKSGHDTVSWYQQALGQGPQFIFQYYEEEERQRGNFPDRFSGHQFPNYSSELNVNALLLGDSALYLCASSQIYSEAFFGQGTRLTVV.

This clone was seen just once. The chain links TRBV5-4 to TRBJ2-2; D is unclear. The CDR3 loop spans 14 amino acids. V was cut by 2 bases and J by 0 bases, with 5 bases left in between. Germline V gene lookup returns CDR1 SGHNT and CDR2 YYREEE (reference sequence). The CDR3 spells CASSLSPNTGELFF. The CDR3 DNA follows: TGTGCCAGCAGCTTATCTCCGAACACCGGGGAGCTGTTTTTT.

DNA for the CDR3: TGTGCCACCAGCAGAGATTTAGGGGGAGATGGCTACACCTTC. Its translation: CATSRDLGGDGYTF. The chain uses TRBV15 and TRBJ1-2; D is perhaps TRBD1 (6 bases). In germline, CDR1 is LNHNV, CDR2 YYDKDF (reference sequence). This CDR3 has 14 amino acids. With 0 bases removed from V and 6 bases from J, the gap between germline ends came to 11 bases. Full variable domain (missing parts from reference TRBV15 and TRBJ1-2): DAMVIQNPRYQVTQFGKPVTLSCSQTLNHNVMYWYQQKSSQAPKLLFHYYDKDFNNEADTPDNFQSRRPNTSFCFLDIRSPGLGDTAMYLCATSRDLGGDGYTFGSGTRLTVV.

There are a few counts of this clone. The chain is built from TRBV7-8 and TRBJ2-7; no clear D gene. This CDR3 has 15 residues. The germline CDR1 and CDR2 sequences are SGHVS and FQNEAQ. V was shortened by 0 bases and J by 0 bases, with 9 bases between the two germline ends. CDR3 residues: CASSLAAVSSYEQYF. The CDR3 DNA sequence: TGTGCCAGCAGCTTAGCGGCGGTAAGCTCCTACGAGCAGTACTTC.

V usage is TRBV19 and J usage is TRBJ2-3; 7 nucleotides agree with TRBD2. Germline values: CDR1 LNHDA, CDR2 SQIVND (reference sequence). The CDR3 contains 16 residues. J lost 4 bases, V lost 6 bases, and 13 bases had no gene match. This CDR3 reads CASRLGGVQLPDTQYF. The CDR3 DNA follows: TGTGCCAGTAGGCTGGGGGGGGTGCAGCTCCCAGATACGCAGTATTTT.

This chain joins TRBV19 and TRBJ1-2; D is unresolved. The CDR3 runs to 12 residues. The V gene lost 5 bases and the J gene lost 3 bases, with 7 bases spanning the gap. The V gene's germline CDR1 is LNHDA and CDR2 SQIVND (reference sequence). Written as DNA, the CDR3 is TGTGCCAGTAGTTCAGGTTACTATGGCTACACCTTC. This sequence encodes CASSSGYYGYTF.

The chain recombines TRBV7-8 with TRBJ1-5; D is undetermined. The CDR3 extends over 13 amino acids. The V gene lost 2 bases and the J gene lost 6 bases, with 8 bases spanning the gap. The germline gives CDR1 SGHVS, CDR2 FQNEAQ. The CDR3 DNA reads TGTGCCAGCAGCTTACTGGGAGGTCAGCCCCAGCATTTT. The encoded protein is CASSLLGGQPQHF. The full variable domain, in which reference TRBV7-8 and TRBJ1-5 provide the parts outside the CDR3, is GAGVSQSPRYKVAKRGQDVALRCDPISGHVSLFWYQQALGQGPEFLTYFQNEAQLDKSGLPSDRFFAERPEGSVSTLKIQRTQQEDSAVYLCASSLLGGQPQHFGDGTRLSIL.

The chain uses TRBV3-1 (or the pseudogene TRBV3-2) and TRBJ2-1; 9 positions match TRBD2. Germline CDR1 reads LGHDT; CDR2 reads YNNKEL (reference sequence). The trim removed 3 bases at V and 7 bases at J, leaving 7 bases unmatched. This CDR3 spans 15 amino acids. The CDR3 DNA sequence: TGTGCCAGCAGCCATTTAGCGGGAGCGGGTAATGAGCAGTTCTTC. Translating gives CASSHLAGAGNEQFF.

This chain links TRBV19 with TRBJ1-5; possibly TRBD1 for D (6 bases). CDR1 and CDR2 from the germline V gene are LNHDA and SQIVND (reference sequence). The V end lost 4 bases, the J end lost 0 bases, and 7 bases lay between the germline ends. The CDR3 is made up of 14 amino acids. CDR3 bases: TGTGCCAGTAGTACAGGGGTTAGCAATCAGCCCCAGCATTTT. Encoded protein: CASSTGVSNQPQHF.

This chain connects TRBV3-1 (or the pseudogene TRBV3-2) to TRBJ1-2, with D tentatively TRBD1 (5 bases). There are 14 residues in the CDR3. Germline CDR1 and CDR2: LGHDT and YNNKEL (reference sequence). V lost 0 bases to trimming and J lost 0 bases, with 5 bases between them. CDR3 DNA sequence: TGTGCCAGCAGCCAAGACAGGGCTAACTATGGCTACACCTTC. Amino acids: CASSQDRANYGYTF.

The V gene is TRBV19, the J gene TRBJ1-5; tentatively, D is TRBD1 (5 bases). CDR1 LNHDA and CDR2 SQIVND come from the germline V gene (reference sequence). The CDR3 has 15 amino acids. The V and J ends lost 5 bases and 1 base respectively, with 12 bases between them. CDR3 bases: TGTGCCAGTAGTCGTCGGGGGGAAAGCAATCAGCCCCAGCATTTT. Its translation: CASSRRGESNQPQHF. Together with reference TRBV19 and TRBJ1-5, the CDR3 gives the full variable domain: DGGITQSPKYLFRKEGQNVTLSCEQNLNHDAMYWYRQDPGQGLRLIYYSQIVNDFQKGDIAEGYSVSREKKESFPLTVTSAQKNPTAFYLCASSRRGESNQPQHFGDGTRLSIL.

The DNA for the CDR3 is TGTGCCAGCAGTCTCACAGGAGCCTCGGTCACCGGGGAGCTGTTTTTT. This sequence encodes CASSLTGASVTGELFF. This rearrangement joins TRBV27 to TRBJ2-2; TRBD1 might be the D (5 bases). The ends were cut back, 5 bases at V and 4 bases at J, with 17 bases in the middle. Germline values: CDR1 MNHEY, CDR2 SMNVEV (reference sequence). This CDR3 has 16 amino acids.

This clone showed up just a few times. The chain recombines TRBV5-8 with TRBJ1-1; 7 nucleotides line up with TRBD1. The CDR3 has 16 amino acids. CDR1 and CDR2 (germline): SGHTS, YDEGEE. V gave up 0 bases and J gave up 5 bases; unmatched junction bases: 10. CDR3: CASSLEGGRGYTEAFF. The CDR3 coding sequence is TGTGCCAGCAGCTTGGAGGGGGGCAGGGGGTATACTGAAGCTTTCTTT.

The CDR3 DNA is TGTGCCAGCAGCTTGGGTTACCAGGTTCAAGAGACCCAGTACTTC. Translated, it gives CASSLGYQVQETQYF. V and J are TRBV7-2 and TRBJ2-5; D gene uncertain. The CDR3 extends over 15 amino acids. Trimming removed 3 bases at V and 2 bases at J, with 13 bases between. Looked up from germline, CDR1 is SGHTA and CDR2 is FQGNSA.

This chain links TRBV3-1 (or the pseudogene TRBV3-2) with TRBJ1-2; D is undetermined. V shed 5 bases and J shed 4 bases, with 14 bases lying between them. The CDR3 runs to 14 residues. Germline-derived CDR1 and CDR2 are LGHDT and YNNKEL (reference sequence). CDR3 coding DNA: TGTGCCAGCAGCGGAGGTCCGGGCACCTATGGCTACACCTTC. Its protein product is CASSGGPGTYGYTF.

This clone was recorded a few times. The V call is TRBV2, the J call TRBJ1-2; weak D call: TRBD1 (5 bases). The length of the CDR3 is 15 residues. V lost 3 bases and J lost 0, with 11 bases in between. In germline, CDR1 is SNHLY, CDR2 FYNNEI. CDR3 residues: CASSDRGRANYGYTF. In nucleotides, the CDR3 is TGTGCCAGCAGTGATAGGGGAAGAGCTAACTATGGCTACACCTTC.

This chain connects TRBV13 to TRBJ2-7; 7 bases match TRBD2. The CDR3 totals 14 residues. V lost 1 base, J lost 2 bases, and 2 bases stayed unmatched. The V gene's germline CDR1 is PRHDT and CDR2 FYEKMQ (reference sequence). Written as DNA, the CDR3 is TGTGCCAGCAGCTTAGCGGGAGGCCCCTACGAGCAGTACTTC. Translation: CASSLAGGPYEQYF.

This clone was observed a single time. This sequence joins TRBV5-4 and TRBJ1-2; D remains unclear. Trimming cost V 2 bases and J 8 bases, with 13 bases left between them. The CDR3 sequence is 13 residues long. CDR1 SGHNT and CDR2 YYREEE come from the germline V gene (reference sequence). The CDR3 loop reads CASSLGGSKGYTF. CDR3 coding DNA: TGTGCCAGCAGCTTAGGCGGGTCTAAGGGCTACACCTTC. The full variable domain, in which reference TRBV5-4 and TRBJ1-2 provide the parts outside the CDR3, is ETGVTQSPTHLIKTRGQQVTLRCSSQSGHNTVSWYQQALGQGPQFIFQYYREEENGRGNFPPRFSGLQFPNYSSELNVNALELDDSALYLCASSLGGSKGYTFGSGTRLTVV.

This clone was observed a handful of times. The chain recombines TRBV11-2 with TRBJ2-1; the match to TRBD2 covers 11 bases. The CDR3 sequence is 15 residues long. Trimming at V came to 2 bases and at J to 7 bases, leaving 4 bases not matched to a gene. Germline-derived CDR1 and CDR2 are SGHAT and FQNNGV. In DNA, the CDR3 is TGTGCCAGCAGCTTAACTAGCGGGAGCTTAAATGAGCAGTTCTTC. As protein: CASSLTSGSLNEQFF. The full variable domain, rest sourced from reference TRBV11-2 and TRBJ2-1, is EAGVAQSPRYKIIEKRQSVAFWCNPISGHATLYWYQQILGQGPKLLIQFQNNGVVDDSQLPKDRFSAERLKGVDSTLKIQPAKLEDSAVYLCASSLTSGSLNEQFFGPGTRLTVL.

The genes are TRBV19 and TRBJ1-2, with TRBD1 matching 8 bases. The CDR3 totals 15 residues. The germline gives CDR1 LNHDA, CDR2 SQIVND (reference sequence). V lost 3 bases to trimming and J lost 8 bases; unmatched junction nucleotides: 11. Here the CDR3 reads CASSMRGGQGNGYTF. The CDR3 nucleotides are TGTGCCAGTAGTATGAGGGGTGGACAGGGCAACGGCTACACCTTC.